The 27 T cell receptor beta chains in this list originate from one sample, sequenced in a study of T cells in localized non-small cell lung cancer. Generated by immunoSEQ multiplex PCR, the TCRdb table keeps only in-frame clones and is missing some. The table has just over 4,000 clones, about 42% seen once; the top ten hold 6.2%. The sequenced sample was lung tumor tissue, obtained before any cancer treatment. The receptors stem from a woman aged 35 to 75 with stage I lung adenocarcinoma.

In its sample, this clone is medium-sized. The chain links TRBV11-3 to TRBJ2-7, with D perhaps being TRBD1 or TRBD2 (6 bases each). Germline V gene data show CDR1 as SGHNT and CDR2 as YENEEA. V was shortened by 1 base and J by 2 bases, with 9 bases between the two germline ends. This CDR3 is 14 amino acids long. CDR3 DNA sequence: TGTGCCAGCAGCTTAGGGAGGGGGACCTACGAGCAGTACTTC. It is translated as CASSLGRGTYEQYF. The full variable domain, in which reference TRBV11-3 and TRBJ2-7 provide the parts outside the CDR3, is EAGVVQSPRYKIIEKKQPVAFWCNPISGHNTLYWYLQNLGQGPELLIRYENEEAVDDSQLPKDRFSAERLKGVDSTLKIQPAELGDSAVYLCASSLGRGTYEQYFGPGTRLTVT.

The genes are TRBV28 and TRBJ1-4; D is possibly TRBD1 (5 bases). This CDR3 is built from 14 residues. Between the trimmed V and J ends, which lost 6 bases and 5 bases, there was a span of 13 bases. The germline V gene has CDR1 MDHEN and CDR2 SYDVKM. CDR3 nucleotide sequence: TGTGCCAGCAGCTTGGCCGGGGGGAATGAAAAACTGTTTTTT. Its protein is CASSLAGGNEKLFF. Together with reference TRBV28 and TRBJ1-4, the CDR3 gives the full variable domain: DVKVTQSSRYLVKRTGEKVFLECVQDMDHENMFWYRQDPGLGLRLIYFSYDVKMKEKGDIPEGYSVSREKKERFSLILESASTNQTSMYLCASSLAGGNEKLFFGSGTQLSVL.

The rearrangement joins TRBV30 to TRBJ1-1; 7 nucleotides agree with TRBD1. This CDR3 has 14 amino acids. Germline-derived CDR1 and CDR2 are GTSNPN and SVGIG (reference sequence). The ends lost 3 bases at V and 5 bases at J; junction bases unmatched: 9. The chain's CDR3 is CAWSATGDWTEAFF. The CDR3 DNA reads TGTGCCTGGAGCGCAACAGGGGATTGGACTGAAGCTTTCTTT. Based on the CDR3 plus reference TRBV30 and TRBJ1-1, the full variable domain is SQTIHQWPATLVQPVGSPLSLECTVEGTSNPNLYWYRQAAGRGLQLLFYSVGIGQISSEVPQNLSASRPQDRQFILSSKKLLLSDSGFYLCAWSATGDWTEAFFGQGTRLTVV.

The DNA of the CDR3 is TGTGCCAGTACAGACATGTATCCTAACTATGGCTACACCTTC. It is translated as CASTDMYPNYGYTF. V gene TRBV19 combines with J gene TRBJ1-2; D gene unclear. Trimming removed 7 bases at V and 0 bases at J, with 12 bases between. This CDR3 comprises 14 residues. From germline, CDR1 is LNHDA and CDR2 SQIVND (reference sequence).

V gene TRBV10-2 combines with J gene TRBJ2-7; TRBD2 agrees at 9 bases. The CDR3 spans 12 residues. CDR1 is WSHSY and CDR2 is SAAADI in the germline V gene. Unmatched junction bases numbered 4, after V lost 8 bases and J lost 5 bases. CDR3 in DNA: TGCGCCAGCGGGACTAGCCCGAACGAGCAGTACTTC. This encodes CASGTSPNEQYF.

This sequence joins TRBV28 and TRBJ2-7, with 10 bases identical to TRBD1. CDR1 is MDHEN, CDR2 SYDVKM, per germline. J was trimmed by 6 bases and V by 4 bases; bases with no gene match: 9. This CDR3 spans 15 amino acids. Written as DNA, the CDR3 is TGTGCCAGCAGTTCAGCCGGGACAGGGGTCGTCGAGCAGTACTTC. Encoded protein: CASSSAGTGVVEQYF.

The chain links TRBV11-3 to TRBJ2-2; possible D gene TRBD2, 6 bases. CDR3 length equals 16 residues. Trimming removed 4 bases at V and 3 bases at J, with 15 bases between. Per the germline V gene, CDR1 is SGHNT and CDR2 is YENEEA. CDR3: CASSSHLRLDTGELFF. CDR3 coding DNA: TGTGCCAGCAGCTCCCACCTACGACTAGACACCGGGGAGCTGTTTTTT.

The chain couples TRBV19 to TRBJ1-1, with D perhaps TRBD1 (6 bases). The CDR3 loop spans 13 amino acids. The germline CDR1 and CDR2 sequences are LNHDA and SQIVND (reference sequence). V shed 5 bases and J shed 5 bases, with 12 bases lying between them. The CDR3 nucleotides read TGTGCCAGTAGTGTACAGGGACGTACTGAAGCTTTCTTT. Translating gives CASSVQGRTEAFF.

The chain links TRBV6-8 to TRBJ2-3; 10 bases fit TRBD2. The CDR3 consists of 16 residues. The germline gives CDR1 MNHGY, CDR2 SAAAGT. J gave up 0 bases and V 5 bases, and 5 bases lay outside the gene matches. The CDR3 protein is CASSITSGVSTDTQYF. The CDR3 region has the DNA TGTGCCAGCAGTATTACTAGCGGGGTGAGCACAGATACGCAGTATTTT.

This clone has more than one count but fewer than ten. The V gene is TRBV19, the J gene TRBJ1-1; no clear D gene. V shed 3 bases and J shed 0 bases, with 5 bases lying between them. This CDR3 has 13 residues. Per the germline V gene, CDR1 is LNHDA and CDR2 is SQIVND (reference sequence). The CDR3: CASSIGMNTEAFF. CDR3 bases: TGTGCCAGTAGTATCGGGATGAACACTGAAGCTTTCTTT.

J is TRBJ1-1 and V is TRBV19; D gene uncertain. The V gene lost 4 bases and the J gene lost 1 base, with 4 bases spanning the gap. The CDR3 extends over 12 amino acids. Germline V CDR1 and CDR2: LNHDA, SQIVND (reference sequence). The CDR3, as DNA: TGTGCCAGTAGTAGGGGGAACACTGAAGCTTTCTTT. Its translation: CASSRGNTEAFF.

This chain uses TRBV28 with TRBJ2-7, with 7 bases that match TRBD1. The ends lost 2 bases at V and 3 bases at J; junction bases unmatched: 4. Germline V gene lookup returns CDR1 MDHEN and CDR2 SYDVKM. The length of the CDR3 is 14 residues. The CDR3 nucleotides read TGTGCCAGCAGTTTAGGACAGGCCATCTACGAGCAGTACTTC. As protein: CASSLGQAIYEQYF.

There are a few counts of this clone. The chain recombines TRBV1 with TRBJ1-1. TRBV1 is a pseudogene segment. CDR3 length: 13 residues. CDR3 coding DNA: TGCGCCAGCAGCCAAGTCGGGCTCATTGAAGCTTTCTTT. Translated: CASSQVGLIEAFF.

CDR3 DNA: TGTGCCAGTAGTTCCCTACACACAGATACGCAGTATTTT. Translating gives CASSSLHTDTQYF. The chain has TRBV19 and TRBJ2-3; D is unresolved. This CDR3 is 13 amino acids long. Germline CDR1 and CDR2: LNHDA and SQIVND (reference sequence). Between the trimmed V and J ends, which lost 5 bases and 2 bases, there was a span of 8 bases.

The rearrangement uses TRBV18 and TRBJ2-1; 16 bases are shared with TRBD2. CDR1 and CDR2 from the germline V gene are KGHSH and LQKENI. This CDR3 has 21 amino acids. Trimming at V came to 5 bases and at J to 4 bases, leaving 17 bases not matched to a gene. The CDR3 is CASSGEPGLAGGPRLYNEQFF. Here the CDR3 DNA reads TGTGCCAGCTCAGGGGAACCGGGACTAGCGGGAGGGCCCCGACTATACAATGAGCAGTTCTTC.

This clone has a handful of counts. The CDR3 spells CSGVTGVSNTGELFF. Written as DNA, the CDR3 is TGCAGCGGGGTTACAGGGGTCTCGAACACCGGGGAGCTGTTTTTT. The chain recombines TRBV29-1 with TRBJ2-2; 7 bases agree with TRBD1. Trimming removed 7 bases from V and 0 bases from J; junction bases left unmatched: 8. This CDR3 is 15 amino acids long. Germline values: CDR1 SQVTM, CDR2 ANQGSEA.

In its sample, this clone is large (0.1 to 1%). J is TRBJ1-1 and V is TRBV29-1; TRBD1 agrees at 9 bases. Germline V CDR1 and CDR2: SQVTM, ANQGSEA. This CDR3 region has 14 residues. Trimming removed 0 bases from V and 8 bases from J; junction bases left unmatched: 7. The CDR3: CSVEDGTGGMEAFF. The CDR3 nucleotides read TGCAGCGTTGAAGATGGAACAGGGGGCATGGAAGCTTTCTTT.

The J gene is TRBJ1-1, the V gene TRBV19, with 8 bases lining up with TRBD1. V dropped 6 bases and J dropped 3; count of bases not matched to a gene: 6. CDR3 length: 14 amino acids. Per germline, CDR1 LNHDA and CDR2 SQIVND (reference sequence). The CDR3 nucleotides read TGTGCCAGTAGAGACGGACAGGGTTACACTGAAGCTTTCTTT. Encoded protein: CASRDGQGYTEAFF.

J is TRBJ1-5 and V is TRBV11-3, with D hard to call. This CDR3 is built from 17 residues. The ends were cut back, 3 bases at V and 3 bases at J, with 18 bases in the middle. CDR1 is SGHNT, CDR2 YENEEA, per germline. CDR3 nucleotide sequence: TGTGCCAGCAGCTTGCGGACTATGGTACAGCCCAATCAGCCCCAGCATTTT. Translated: CASSLRTMVQPNQPQHF.

This clone was counted only a few times. The J gene is TRBJ1-1, the V gene TRBV11-3, with D perhaps matching TRBD1 (6 bases). V was trimmed by 3 bases and J by 4 bases, leaving 12 bases between them. The length of the CDR3 is 14 residues. The germline V gene encodes CDR1 SGHNT and CDR2 YENEEA. CDR3 protein: CASSFKGGSTEAFF. DNA of the CDR3: TGTGCCAGCAGCTTCAAGGGGGGGAGCACTGAAGCTTTCTTT. The variable domain in full, completed from reference TRBV11-3 and TRBJ1-1, reads EAGVVQSPRYKIIEKKQPVAFWCNPISGHNTLYWYLQNLGQGPELLIRYENEEAVDDSQLPKDRFSAERLKGVDSTLKIQPAELGDSAVYLCASSFKGGSTEAFFGQGTRLTVV.

The chain is built from TRBV29-1 and TRBJ2-5, with 8 positions matching TRBD1. Germline V lookup: CDR1 SQVTM, CDR2 ANQGSEA. The V segment lost 7 bases and the J segment 3 bases; nucleotides outside the gene matches: 4. The CDR3 is 12 residues long. CDR3 loop: CSATDREETQYF. The CDR3 DNA follows: TGCAGCGCCACGGACAGGGAAGAGACCCAGTACTTC.

This clone is labeled medium-sized. The chain joins TRBV7-5 to TRBJ2-7; the D call TRBD2 from the table was never checked on the DNA. TRBV7-5 counts as a pseudogene. The CDR3 length is 15 residues. The CDR3 region has the DNA TGTGCCAGCAGCTCACCGGGACTAGCGGAGTACGAGCAGTACTTC. It codes for CASSSPGLAEYEQYF.

V usage is TRBV14 and J usage is TRBJ1-5; D not resolved. V was cut by 2 bases and J by 5 bases, with 10 bases left in between. CDR3 length: 14 residues. Per the germline V gene, CDR1 is SGHDN and CDR2 is FVKESK. CDR3 in amino acids: CASSQMGVDQPQHF. In DNA, the CDR3 is TGTGCCAGCAGCCAAATGGGTGTGGATCAGCCCCAGCATTTT.

This clone is deemed medium-sized. The chain couples TRBV9 to TRBJ1-1; D not certain. Germline V gives CDR1 SGDLS, CDR2 YYNGEE. CDR3 size: 13 residues. V was pared by 0 bases and J by 0 bases, with 3 bases between. Here the CDR3 reads CASSVAMNTEAFF. The DNA for the CDR3 is TGTGCCAGCAGCGTAGCGATGAACACTGAAGCTTTCTTT.

The rearrangement joins TRBV19 to TRBJ1-2; D possibly corresponds to TRBD1 (5 bases). Per the germline V gene, CDR1 is LNHDA and CDR2 is SQIVND (reference sequence). CDR3 length: 14 residues. With 5 bases removed from V and 4 bases from J, the gap between germline ends came to 14 bases. The DNA of the CDR3 is TGTGCCAGTAGTCGACAGTTTGGGAGCTATGGCTACACCTTC. This sequence encodes CASSRQFGSYGYTF.

This clone is deemed medium-sized (0.01 to 0.1%). The chain uses TRBV6-8 and TRBJ2-5, with 11 positions matching TRBD2. The ends lost 6 bases at V and 0 bases at J; junction bases unmatched: 12. Germline V gives CDR1 MNHGY, CDR2 SAAAGT. The CDR3 extends over 18 amino acids. The CDR3 loop reads CASRVGLAVDMYQETQYF. The DNA for the CDR3 is TGTGCCAGCAGGGTGGGACTAGCGGTAGACATGTACCAAGAGACCCAGTACTTC.

This clone occurred a few times. V is TRBV7-4 and J is TRBJ2-1, with 9 positions matching TRBD2. Germline V CDR1 and CDR2: SGHVT, SQSDAQ. The CDR3 length is 15 residues. J gave up 0 bases and V 5 bases, and 2 bases lay outside the gene matches. The CDR3 here is CASSASGDSYNEQFF. For the CDR3, the DNA is TGTGCCAGCAGCGCTAGCGGGGACTCCTACAATGAGCAGTTCTTC. Full variable domain (remainder filled in from reference TRBV7-4 and TRBJ2-1): GAGVSQSPRYKVAKRGRDVALRCDSISGHVTLYWYRQTLGQGSEVLTYSQSDAQRDKSGRPSGRFSAERPERSVSTLKIQRTEQGDSAVYLCASSASGDSYNEQFFGPGTRLTVL.